This entry lists 23 T cell receptor beta chains sequenced from one sample in a study of shared clonotypes between healthy human individuals. CD45RO-negative, CCR7-positively selected cells formed the naive CD8 fraction, excluding terminally differentiated effector memory CD45RA+ cells. Clones were read by immunoSEQ multiplex PCR, and TCRdb kept only the in-frame ones, dropping some. The sample includes 2 million to 2.5 million clones, over 85% seen only once; the top ten take around 1.1%. The sequencing input was naive CD8+ T cells sorted from blood. Receptor source: a man younger than 35 in good health.

J is TRBJ2-7 and V is TRBV25-1; possible D gene TRBD1, 5 bases. The CDR3 totals 14 residues. Trimming cost V 4 bases and J 2 bases, with 12 bases left between them. Germline CDR1 MGHDK, CDR2 SYGVNS. The CDR3 spells CASSGQGPAYEQYF. In nucleotides, the CDR3 is TGTGCCAGCAGTGGCCAGGGCCCTGCCTACGAGCAGTACTTC.

The chain employs TRBV6-1 and TRBJ2-5; 13 bases map to TRBD2. CDR1 is MNHNS and CDR2 is SASEGT in the germline V gene. The length of the CDR3 is 15 residues. The V gene end was trimmed by 6 bases and the J gene end by 2 bases; junction bases not matched to a gene: 3. CDR3 loop: CASRGLAGRQETQYF. CDR3 nucleotide sequence: TGTGCCAGCAGGGGACTAGCGGGGAGACAAGAGACCCAGTACTTC.

A remark on this clone: The germline gene is not matched at one end of the junction; a read error may be the cause. The rearrangement links TRBV7-9 to TRBJ2-3; 14 bases map to TRBD2. The germline V gene has CDR1 SEHNR and CDR2 FQNEAQ (reference sequence). The CDR3 contains 16 residues. CDR3 sequence (DNA): TGTGCCAGCAGCATCGGGACTAGCGGGGGCCCAGAAACGCAGTATTTT. It specifies CASSIGTSGGPETQYF. Variable domain in full (rest from reference TRBV7-9 and TRBJ2-3): DTGVSQNPRHKITKRGQNVTFRCDPISEHNRLYWYRQTLGQGPEFLTYFQNEAQLEKSRLLSDRFSAERPKGSFSTLEIQRTEQGDSAMYLCASSIGTSGGPETQYFGPGTRLTVL.

This chain uses TRBV6-6 with TRBJ1-2, with 8 nucleotides matching TRBD1. The trim removed 1 base at V and 8 bases at J, leaving 6 bases unmatched. This CDR3 is 14 amino acids long. Germline V gene lookup returns CDR1 MNHNY and CDR2 SVGAGI (reference sequence). This CDR3 reads CASSYWPGGEGYTF. In DNA form, the CDR3 reads TGTGCCAGCAGTTACTGGCCAGGGGGCGAGGGCTACACCTTC.

The genes are TRBV20-1 and TRBJ1-1; no clear D. This CDR3 is built from 11 residues. With 3 bases removed from V and 5 bases from J, the gap between germline ends came to 7 bases. Germline V lookup: CDR1 DFQATT, CDR2 SNEGSKA (reference sequence). The CDR3 bases are TGCAGTGCTAGCGCGGGGACTGAAGCTTTCTTT. Its protein product is CSASAGTEAFF.

The chain is built from TRBV7-2 and TRBJ2-7, with D possibly TRBD2 on 6 matching bases. This CDR3 has 15 residues. The germline V gene has CDR1 SGHTA and CDR2 FQGNSA. V lost 5 bases, J lost 0 bases, and 14 bases lay in between. CDR3 region: CASSLHRDFSYEQYF. The CDR3 DNA follows: TGTGCCAGCAGCCTACACCGGGACTTCTCCTACGAGCAGTACTTC.

The chain is built from TRBV19 and TRBJ1-1; D possibly corresponds to TRBD1 (5 bases). Per germline, CDR1 LNHDA and CDR2 SQIVND (reference sequence). CDR3 length equals 15 residues. Trimming took 3 bases from V and 4 from J, leaving 15 bases between them. CDR3 bases: TGTGCCAGTAGTATTGACGGGACCTGGGGCACTGAAGCTTTCTTT. Translating it yields CASSIDGTWGTEAFF.

Here the CDR3 reads CASSQSSTARPGLTYEQYF. CDR3 DNA: TGCGCCAGCAGTCAATCCTCCACAGCCCGTCCGGGATTAACCTACGAGCAGTACTTC. This chain connects TRBV23-1 to TRBJ2-7; D might be TRBD2 (5 bases). TRBV23-1 carries the ORF label, with uncertain function. The CDR3 length is 19 residues. V lost 0 bases, J lost 2 bases, and 23 bases lay in between.

This chain links TRBV12-2 with TRBJ2-7. TRBV12-2 is tagged as a pseudogene. This CDR3 is built from 17 residues. CDR3 nucleotides: TGTGCAAGTCGCCCTATTGTAAGGGCAGGACCTTACTACGAGCAGTACTTC. Amino acid sequence: CASRPIVRAGPYYEQYF.

V gene TRBV4-3 combines with J gene TRBJ2-7; 9 bases map to TRBD1. This CDR3 region has 13 residues. Trimming took 5 bases from V and 7 from J; bases not matched to a gene: 6. Germline values: CDR1 LGHNA, CDR2 YSLEER. The chain's CDR3 is CASSLQTGGEQYF. Here the CDR3 DNA reads TGCGCCAGCAGCTTACAGACAGGGGGTGAGCAGTACTTC.

The chain carries TRBV4-3 and TRBJ2-1, with a tentative D call TRBD2 (5 bases). CDR1 and CDR2 from the germline V gene are LGHNA and YSLEER. The CDR3 consists of 15 residues. V was trimmed by 3 bases and J by 5 bases, leaving 14 bases between them. This chain's CDR3 is CASSQVYSGNNEQFF. The CDR3 DNA follows: TGCGCCAGCAGCCAGGTATACAGCGGAAACAATGAGCAGTTCTTC.

V usage is TRBV5-1 and J usage is TRBJ2-7; D may correspond to TRBD1 or TRBD2 (6 bases each). The CDR3 consists of 13 residues. V was cut by 1 base and J by 6 bases, with 11 bases left in between. Germline loops: CDR1 SGHRS, CDR2 YFSETQ. The CDR3 DNA reads TGCGCCAGCAGCTTGTGGTCGGGGGCCGAGCAGTACTTC. It encodes CASSLWSGAEQYF.

The rearrangement joins TRBV28 to TRBJ1-4; 8 bases map to TRBD1. The CDR3 consists of 16 residues. V shed 2 bases and J 4 bases; nucleotides not matched to a gene: 6. Germline V gene lookup returns CDR1 MDHEN and CDR2 SYDVKM. The CDR3 sequence is CASSLVTGGYNEKLFF. For the CDR3, the DNA is TGTGCCAGCAGTTTAGTCACAGGGGGTTATAATGAAAAACTGTTTTTT.

This clone appeared a single time. Different DNA sequences within this sample yield the same CDR3. The rearrangement uses TRBV27 and TRBJ2-7; D could derive from TRBD1 or TRBD2 (5 bases each). The CDR3 is 13 amino acids. Trimming cost V 5 bases and J 2 bases, with 10 bases left between them. From germline, CDR1 is MNHEY and CDR2 SMNVEV (reference sequence). This chain's CDR3 is CASSGTGPYEQYF. CDR3 bases: TGTGCCAGCAGTGGGACGGGGCCCTACGAGCAGTACTTC.

The rearrangement uses TRBV7-9 and TRBJ1-1; TRBD1 agrees at 11 bases. The CDR3 consists of 17 residues. The germline V gene has CDR1 SEHNR and CDR2 FQNEAQ (reference sequence). V was clipped by 0 bases and J by 1 base; unmatched bases: 4. CDR3 region: CASSLAWTGGANTEAFF. DNA for the CDR3: TGTGCCAGCAGCTTAGCTTGGACAGGGGGCGCGAACACTGAAGCTTTCTTT.

The chain combines TRBV28 with TRBJ1-4, with 8 bases lining up with TRBD1. With 4 bases clipped from V and 2 bases from J, the junction kept 15 bases outside the gene matches. CDR1 is MDHEN and CDR2 is SYDVKM in the germline V gene. The CDR3 contains 19 residues. The CDR3: CASSSVSGTGVWTNEKLFF. In DNA form, the CDR3 reads TGTGCCAGCAGTTCCGTCTCTGGGACAGGAGTGTGGACTAATGAAAAACTGTTTTTT.

The chain couples TRBV6-1 to TRBJ2-1; 7 nucleotides agree with TRBD2. CDR3 length equals 14 residues. The germline V gene encodes CDR1 MNHNS and CDR2 SASEGT. V lost 8 bases and J lost 6; bases outside the gene matches: 10. The CDR3 reads CASAWGGTRNEQFF. DNA of the CDR3: TGTGCCAGCGCATGGGGGGGAACCCGCAATGAGCAGTTCTTC.

The rearrangement links TRBV10-3 to TRBJ1-6, with 10 bases lining up with TRBD1. The CDR3 loop spans 14 amino acids. The ends lost 10 bases at V and 5 bases at J; junction bases unmatched: 5. In germline, CDR1 is ENHRY, CDR2 SYGVKD. CDR3 amino acids: CATWTGGDNSPLHF. The DNA of the CDR3 is TGTGCCACCTGGACAGGGGGAGATAATTCACCCCTCCACTTT.

The V and J genes are TRBV27 and TRBJ2-1; D is unresolved. The germline V gene has CDR1 MNHEY and CDR2 SMNVEV (reference sequence). The CDR3 has 13 amino acids. V lost 0 bases to trimming and J lost 7 bases, with 7 bases between them. CDR3 sequence: CASSLSRVNEQFF. As DNA, the CDR3 is TGTGCCAGCAGTTTATCGCGCGTGAATGAGCAGTTCTTC.

J is TRBJ2-1 and V is TRBV2; D is ambiguous. The CDR3 extends over 14 amino acids. V was trimmed by 3 bases and J by 1 base, leaving 7 bases between them. In germline, CDR1 is SNHLY, CDR2 FYNNEI. The CDR3 DNA is TGTGCCAGCAGTGATGCGGATTCCTACAATGAGCAGTTCTTC. This sequence encodes CASSDADSYNEQFF.

V and J are TRBV2 and TRBJ2-7, with 8 bases aligning to TRBD1. Germline V CDR1 and CDR2: SNHLY, FYNNEI. This CDR3 spans 14 amino acids. The ends lost 11 bases at V and 0 bases at J; junction bases unmatched: 9. CDR3 bases: TGTGCCGCCCGGGGGACAGGAGGCTCCTACGAGCAGTACTTC. Amino acids: CAARGTGGSYEQYF.

This clone came up once. V usage is TRBV18 and J usage is TRBJ1-5; 7 nucleotides agree with TRBD1. This CDR3 comprises 14 residues. The germline gives CDR1 KGHSH, CDR2 LQKENI. Losses at the gene ends were 6 bases for V and 11 bases for J; bases not matched to a gene: 13. The CDR3 DNA follows: TGTGCCAGCTCCCCCGATGTAGGACAGGCCTCCCAGCATTTT. This codes for CASSPDVGQASQHF.

The V gene is TRBV6-1, the J gene TRBJ1-1; D unresolved. CDR1 and CDR2 from the germline V gene are MNHNS and SASEGT. Trimming stripped 2 bases from V and 0 bases from J, with 10 bases between. This CDR3 has 15 amino acids. CDR3 nucleotide sequence: TGTGCCAGCAGTGAATTTGAGGCAATGAACACTGAAGCTTTCTTT. It yields the protein CASSEFEAMNTEAFF.